The 16 T cell receptor beta chains below come from one sample, sequenced in a study of blood T cell repertoires in COVID-19. Data came from immunoSEQ multiplex PCR; TCRdb stores just in-frame clones and leaves some out. Altogether more than 150,000 clones are present, about 90% being singletons, with the ten largest covering 2.5% to 3%. Sequenced: peripheral blood. These TCRs come from a man aged 60-69 years with acute or convalescent COVID-19.

This sequence joins TRBV5-8 and TRBJ2-7; no clear D. The V end was cut by 7 bases, the J end by 4 bases, with 6 bases between. This CDR3 is built from 10 residues. CDR1 is SGHTS and CDR2 is YDEGEE in the germline V gene. The CDR3 nucleotides read TGTGCCAGCGGGCTTTACGAGCAGTACTTC. This gives the protein CASGLYEQYF.

The chain has TRBV5-8 and TRBJ2-3, with 8 nucleotides matching TRBD2. The J segment lost 3 bases and the V segment lost 10 bases, leaving 7 bases of the junction unmatched. Germline-derived CDR1 and CDR2 are SGHTS and YDEGEE. The CDR3 has 13 residues. The CDR3 here is CACGRGATDTQYF. CDR3 in DNA: TGTGCCTGTGGGCGGGGGGCAACAGATACGCAGTATTTT.

This rearrangement joins TRBV19 to TRBJ1-2, with TRBD1 as a possible D gene (6 bases). Between the trimmed V and J ends, which lost 7 bases and 6 bases, there was a span of 24 bases. CDR1 and CDR2 from the germline V gene are LNHDA and SQIVND (reference sequence). The CDR3 consists of 16 residues. DNA for the CDR3: TGTGCCAGTAACCCCGCTGACGTCCAGGGGATTAATGGCTACACCTTC. Translating it yields CASNPADVQGINGYTF.

This sequence joins TRBV2 and TRBJ1-4, with D possibly being TRBD1 (6 bases). V lost 4 bases to trimming and J lost 8 bases, with 11 bases between them. In germline, CDR1 is SNHLY, CDR2 FYNNEI. The CDR3 has 13 amino acids. This chain's CDR3 is CASSGGQEEKLFF. The CDR3, as DNA: TGTGCCAGCAGTGGGGGGCAGGAGGAAAAACTGTTTTTT.

The chain links TRBV5-6 to TRBJ2-6, with D unclear. V lost 0 bases to trimming and J lost 0 bases, with 7 bases between them. Germline loops: CDR1 SGHDT, CDR2 YYEEEE. The CDR3 is made up of 16 amino acids. The CDR3 DNA is TGTGCCAGCAGCTTGGCCAGGCGCTCTGGGGCCAACGTCCTGACTTTC. Amino acid sequence: CASSLARRSGANVLTF.

The chain uses TRBV6-1 and TRBJ1-2; 8 nucleotides agree with TRBD1. J lost 6 bases, V lost 7 bases, and 16 bases had no gene match. Per germline, CDR1 MNHNS and CDR2 SASEGT. The CDR3 consists of 16 residues. CDR3 amino acids: CASTEAGGANPDGYTF. Written as DNA, the CDR3 is TGTGCCAGCACGGAAGCAGGGGGCGCGAACCCAGATGGCTACACCTTC.

The chain couples TRBV27 to TRBJ2-7; maybe TRBD1 (6 bases). Germline V gives CDR1 MNHEY, CDR2 SMNVEV (reference sequence). V was trimmed by 7 bases and J by 5 bases, leaving 21 bases between them. This CDR3 has 15 residues. CDR3 loop: CASMTNSQGIHEQYF. As DNA, the CDR3 is TGTGCCAGCATGACCAATAGCCAGGGGATCCACGAGCAGTACTTC.

For the CDR3, the DNA is TGTGCCAGTAGTATATCGCGGGGACAGCCCTACGAGCAGTACTTC. Protein product: CASSISRGQPYEQYF. The rearrangement links TRBV19 to TRBJ2-7; D perhaps matches TRBD1 (7 bases). The CDR3 runs 15 residues. Trimming took 2 bases from V and 2 from J, leaving 13 bases between them. Germline CDR1 and CDR2: LNHDA and SQIVND (reference sequence).

The chain recombines TRBV29-1 with TRBJ2-1; maybe TRBD1 (5 bases). Trimming took 1 base from V and 6 from J, leaving 16 bases between them. Germline-derived CDR1 and CDR2 are SQVTM and ANQGSEA. This CDR3 spans 15 amino acids. In nucleotides, the CDR3 is TGCAGCGTTGAAGTCGGACAATTAATGTTCAATGAGCAGTTCTTC. Translation gives CSVEVGQLMFNEQFF.

The CDR3 is CASSQDALAGADTQYF. The CDR3 DNA follows: TGCGCCAGCAGCCAAGATGCACTAGCGGGGGCAGATACGCAGTATTTT. The V gene is TRBV4-1, the J gene TRBJ2-3, with TRBD2 matching 11 bases. Germline V gene data show CDR1 as MGHRA and CDR2 as YSYEKL. This CDR3 is built from 16 residues. V lost 0 bases to trimming and J lost 4 bases; unmatched junction nucleotides: 3.

The chain joins TRBV30 to TRBJ1-2; D might be TRBD1 (5 bases). Trimming pared 0 bases from V and 9 bases from J, leaving 8 bases between. The CDR3 is made up of 11 amino acids. CDR1 GTSNPN and CDR2 SVGIG come from the germline V gene (reference sequence). CDR3: CAWSVGQSYTF. The CDR3, as DNA: TGTGCCTGGAGTGTAGGACAAAGCTACACCTTC.

The chain uses TRBV13 and TRBJ1-2; no clear D. Trimming shortened V by 8 bases and J by 3 bases, and 19 bases separated the two germline ends. Per germline, CDR1 PRHDT and CDR2 FYEKMQ (reference sequence). The CDR3 covers 15 residues. The CDR3 nucleotides read TGTGCCAGCTTCACCCCCCCCGACTGGTACTATGGCTACACCTTC. Translation gives CASFTPPDWYYGYTF.

The chain links TRBV19 to TRBJ1-4, with D unresolved. Trimming cost V 2 bases and J 10 bases, with 14 bases left between them. The CDR3 sequence is 14 residues long. CDR1 and CDR2 (germline): LNHDA, SQIVND (reference sequence). DNA of the CDR3: TGTGCCAGTAGTATACGGGATGCGGTTGGAAAACTGTTTTTT. Protein: CASSIRDAVGKLFF.

This rearrangement joins TRBV5-6 to TRBJ1-2; TRBD1 matches at 9 bases. Trimming removed 3 bases from V and 8 bases from J; junction bases left unmatched: 5. Germline lookup yields CDR1 SGHDT and CDR2 YYEEEE. This CDR3 contains 13 residues. CDR3 region: CASSSTGGRGYTF. The CDR3 DNA is TGTGCCAGCAGCTCGACAGGGGGACGCGGCTACACCTTC. Looking up the rest from reference TRBV5-6 and TRBJ1-2 gives the full variable domain: DAGVTQSPTHLIKTRGQQVTLRCSPKSGHDTVSWYQQALGQGPQFIFQYYEEEERQRGNFPDRFSGHQFPNYSSELNVNALLLGDSALYLCASSSTGGRGYTFGSGTRLTVV.

This clone was seen more than once but under ten times. This chain links TRBV12-1 with TRBJ1-2; the tabulated D call, TRBD1, remains unverified against the DNA. TRBV12-1 is a recognized pseudogene. The CDR3 runs 15 residues. This chain's CDR3 is CASSQPGTGFYGYTF. The CDR3 bases are TGTGCCAGCAGCCAACCCGGGACAGGGTTCTATGGCTACACCTTC.

The V call is TRBV11-2, the J call TRBJ1-2; TRBD1 agrees at 8 bases. The CDR3 is made up of 14 amino acids. The ends lost 4 bases at V and 6 bases at J; junction bases unmatched: 7. The germline V gene encodes CDR1 SGHAT and CDR2 FQNNGV. The CDR3 region has the DNA TGTGCCAGCAGCTGGGGAGACAGGGGCAATGGCTACACCTTC. It translates to CASSWGDRGNGYTF.